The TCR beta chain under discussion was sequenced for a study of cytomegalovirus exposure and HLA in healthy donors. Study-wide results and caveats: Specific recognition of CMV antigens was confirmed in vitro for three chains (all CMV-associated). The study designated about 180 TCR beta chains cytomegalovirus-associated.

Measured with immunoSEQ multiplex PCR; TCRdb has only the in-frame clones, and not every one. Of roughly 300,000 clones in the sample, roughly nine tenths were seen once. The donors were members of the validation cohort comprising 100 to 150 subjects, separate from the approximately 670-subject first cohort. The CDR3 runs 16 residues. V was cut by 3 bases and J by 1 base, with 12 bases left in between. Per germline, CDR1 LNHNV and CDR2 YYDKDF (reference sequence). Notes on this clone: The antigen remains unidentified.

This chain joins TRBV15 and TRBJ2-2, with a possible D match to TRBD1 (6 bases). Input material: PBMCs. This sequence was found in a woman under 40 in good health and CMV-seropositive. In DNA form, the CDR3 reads TGTGCCACCAGCAGGCACCAGGGACAGAACACCGGGGAGCTGTTTTTT. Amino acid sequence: CATSRHQGQNTGELFF.